The rows below give T cell receptor beta chains drawn from one sample of a study of blood T cell repertoires in COVID-19. Method: immunoSEQ multiplex PCR; TCRdb's copy keeps in-frame clones and lacks some. The data contain more than 150,000 clones, approximately 81% of them singletons. Sequencing was carried out using PBMCs or T cells enriched from blood (not recorded which). Receptors originate from a woman aged 50 to 60 who had recovered from COVID-19. CDR3s include the opening cysteine and the closing phenylalanine or tryptophan. D genes are given only for firm matches. Size is stated for part of the rows, as once, few or many counts, or as a class when the clone is expanded.

j_gene,abundance,v_gene,d_gene,len,CDR3nt,CDR3aa
TRBJ2-1,NA,TRBV27,NA,14,TGTGCCAGCAGTTTATCGGGCAGTCCCCATGAGCAGTTCTTC,CASSLSGSPHEQFF
TRBJ2-7,NA,TRBV7-2,TRBD2,16,TGTGCCAGCAGCTTCGGGACTAGCGGGGGGGCCTACGAGCAGTACTTC,CASSFGTSGGAYEQYF
TRBJ2-7,few,TRBV28,TRBD2,13,TGTGCCAGCAGTCCCGCGGGAGGCGCCGAGCAGTACTTC,CASSPAGGAEQYF
TRBJ2-3,NA,TRBV7-3,NA,16,TGTGCCAGCAGCTTAAGTCCGACAGCATTCACAGATACGCAGTATTTT,CASSLSPTAFTDTQYF
TRBJ2-7,once,TRBV19,NA,16,TGTGCCAGTAGTACAGGGTCTGGGGCAGGGACCTACGAGCAGTACTTC,CASSTGSGAGTYEQYF
TRBJ1-5,NA,TRBV19,NA,18,TGTGCCAGTAGCCCCTTTTTCTTCCTTCAGATCAGCAATCAGCCCCAGCATTTT,CASSPFFFLQISNQPQHF
TRBJ1-6,NA,TRBV5-4,NA,14,TGTGCCAGCAGCTCTCCGACAGGTCTTTCACCCCTCCACTTT,CASSSPTGLSPLHF
TRBJ1-6,NA,TRBV19,TRBD1,15,TGTGCCAGTTCCCCAGGGGGCATTAGGAATTCACCCCTCCACTTT,CASSPGGIRNSPLHF
TRBJ2-5,NA,TRBV6-5,TRBD2,15,TGTGCCAGCAGAAGAACCGGGGGGGCCCAAGAGACCCAGTACTTC,CASRRTGGAQETQYF
TRBJ2-2,NA,TRBV6-6,TRBD1,15,TGTGCCAGCAGTAACAGACAGGGCTACACCGGGGAGCTGTTTTTT,CASSNRQGYTGELFF
TRBJ2-2,NA,TRBV6-2/TRBV6-3,NA,16,TGTGCCAGCAGTTACCCCCTCCCAGGGGGGACCGGGGAGCTGTTTTTT,CASSYPLPGGTGELFF
TRBJ2-3,NA,TRBV6-6,TRBD2,14,TGTGCCAGCAGTTACTCCGGGGAGGGGCTTGGGCAGTATTTT,CASSYSGEGLGQYF
TRBJ1-3,few,TRBV19,NA,13,TGTGCCAGTCACCGCAGGTTAGGAAACACCATATATTTT,CASHRRLGNTIYF
TRBJ1-5,few,TRBV6-5,NA,13,TGTGCCAGCAGCTCTATCCCCAATCAGCCCCAGCATTTT,CASSSIPNQPQHF
TRBJ2-4,NA,TRBV12-3/TRBV12-4,NA,12,TGTGCCAGCAGTCGAGGGCAAAACATTCAGTACTTC,CASSRGQNIQYF
TRBJ1-2,NA,TRBV12-3/TRBV12-4,NA,13,TGTGCCAGCTTCCTTGCCGGGGAATATGGCTACACCTTC,CASFLAGEYGYTF
TRBJ2-1,NA,TRBV28,TRBD2,16,TGTGCCGGCACCCCTACCGACGGGAGGGCTTTCAATGAGCAGTTCTTC,CAGTPTDGRAFNEQFF
TRBJ2-1,NA,TRBV5-5,TRBD1,15,TGTGCCAGCAGCTTGGGGCTTGGGACAGGGGATGAGCAGTTCTTC,CASSLGLGTGDEQFF
TRBJ2-7,NA,TRBV9,NA,14,TGTGCCAGCAGCGGCTCCCCCCTTCGAGGCGAGCAGTACTTC,CASSGSPLRGEQYF
TRBJ2-7,NA,TRBV2,NA,12,TGTGCCAGCAGTGAAGTTGCGGGTAAGCAGTACTTC,CASSEVAGKQYF
TRBJ2-3,once,TRBV19,NA,13,TGTGCCAGTACCCCCTCGGGATTAGATACGCAGTATTTT,CASTPSGLDTQYF
TRBJ2-2,NA,TRBV5-1,TRBD2,14,TGCGCCAGCAGACAGGGACTAGCGACCGGGGAGCTGTTTTTT,CASRQGLATGELFF
TRBJ1-5,NA,TRBV3-1/TRBV3-2,NA,14,TGTGCCAGCAGCGACAGCTATAGCAATCAGCCCCAGCATTTT,CASSDSYSNQPQHF
TRBJ1-2,NA,TRBV5-1,NA,14,TGCGCCAGCAGCTTTGACACCTCTAACTATGGCTACACCTTC,CASSFDTSNYGYTF
TRBJ2-3,NA,TRBV3-1/TRBV3-2,NA,19,TGTGCCAGCAGCCAAGGGCCTCCACTTCGTACCTCGCGGAGATCTACGCAGTATTTT,CASSQGPPLRTSRRSTQYF
TRBJ2-1,NA,TRBV9,TRBD2,15,TGTGCCAGCACCGGCACTAGCGGGAGTACCGATGAGCAGTTCTTC,CASTGTSGSTDEQFF
TRBJ1-2,few,TRBV28,NA,13,TGTGCCAGCAGTTTCCGGACTCCCGGTGGCTACACCTTC,CASSFRTPGGYTF
TRBJ2-7,once,TRBV7-9,TRBD1,15,TGTGCCAGCAGCCCCCCGGGGACAGTTACCTACGAGCAGTACTTC,CASSPPGTVTYEQYF
TRBJ1-1,once,TRBV7-2,TRBD1,14,TGTGCCAGCAGCCCACAGGGGTTGGGCACTGAAGCTTTCTTT,CASSPQGLGTEAFF
TRBJ2-3,NA,TRBV5-5,NA,15,TGTGCCAGCAGCTTGACAGTCAGGGTGCCAGATACGCAGTATTTT,CASSLTVRVPDTQYF
TRBJ2-5,NA,TRBV3-1/TRBV3-2,TRBD2,15,TGTGCCAGCAGGTATAGCGGGGGGTTCAAAGAGACCCAGTACTTC,CASRYSGGFKETQYF
TRBJ1-6,NA,TRBV7-9,NA,15,TGTGCCAGCAGCCAGATGTCAGGGTCTAATTCACCCCTCCACTTT,CASSQMSGSNSPLHF
TRBJ2-7,NA,TRBV6-5,NA,13,TGTGCCAGCAGTTACTTTACAGTCGACGAGCAGTACTTC,CASSYFTVDEQYF
TRBJ1-3,NA,TRBV2,NA,14,TGTGCCAGCAGTGGGGAGATCTCTGGAAACACCATATATTTT,CASSGEISGNTIYF
TRBJ1-1,NA,TRBV10-3,NA,14,TGTGCCCTGCGGGCCACAGGGAAAGGGACTGAAGCTTTCTTT,CALRATGKGTEAFF
TRBJ1-2,NA,TRBV28,NA,15,TGTGCCAGCAGTTCCCTGACTTGGTCAATTGAGGGCTACACCTTC,CASSSLTWSIEGYTF
TRBJ2-2,NA,TRBV27,TRBD2,15,TGTGCCAGCAGTACTCGGACTAGCGGGCCCGGGGAGCTGTTTTTT,CASSTRTSGPGELFF
TRBJ2-6,few,TRBV2,TRBD1,18,TGTGCCAGCAGTGCGCAGGGGACAGGGAGCCCTGGGGCCAACGTCCTGACTTTC,CASSAQGTGSPGANVLTF
TRBJ2-7,NA,TRBV3-1/TRBV3-2,NA,16,TGTGCCAGCAGCCAAGATGGGGGCATTCCGGATTACGAGCAGTACTTC,CASSQDGGIPDYEQYF
TRBJ1-2,NA,TRBV9,NA,16,TGTGCCAGCAGCGGGAATGACGGGTCTCTTAACTATGGCTACACCTTC,CASSGNDGSLNYGYTF
TRBJ1-3,few,TRBV20-1,NA,11,TGCAGTGCTAGGGAGAGAAACACCATATATTTT,CSARERNTIYF
TRBJ2-7,few,TRBV19,TRBD1,14,TGTGCCAGTTCAACCAGACAGGGCCACTACGAGCAGTACTTC,CASSTRQGHYEQYF
TRBJ2-1,NA,TRBV2,TRBD2,16,TGTGCCAGCAGTTTCAGCGGGAGACCCCCCTACAATGAGCAGTTCTTC,CASSFSGRPPYNEQFF
TRBJ1-6,NA,TRBV11-1,NA,15,TGTGCCAGCAGCTTCGGTCTCTCGGGGGACTCACCCCTCCACTTT,CASSFGLSGDSPLHF
TRBJ2-7,NA,TRBV27,NA,16,TGTGCCAGCAGTCCAGAAGGGACTGGGCGGAACTACGAGCAGTACTTC,CASSPEGTGRNYEQYF
TRBJ2-7,NA,TRBV2,TRBD2,15,TGTGCCAGCAGCGATTCGGGACTACCTACCTACGAGCAGTACTTC,CASSDSGLPTYEQYF
TRBJ1-2,NA,TRBV19,NA,14,TGTGCCAGTAGTATTCAGGCAAGAGGGTATGGCTACACCTTC,CASSIQARGYGYTF
TRBJ2-3,NA,TRBV19,TRBD2,16,TGTGCCAGTAGTAGGGAACCGGGACTAAGAGGAGATACGCAGTATTTT,CASSREPGLRGDTQYF
TRBJ2-1,NA,TRBV19,NA,16,TGTGCCAGTAGTATGGCGGGGGCCCCCCCCTACAATGAGCAGTTCTTC,CASSMAGAPPYNEQFF
TRBJ2-7,NA,TRBV7-8,TRBD2,15,TGTGCCAGCAGCCGTCGGGACTACCTCGGGAGAGAGCAGTACTTC,CASSRRDYLGREQYF
TRBJ1-2,NA,TRBV7-9,NA,13,TGTGCCAGCAGCTTAAATCAGAGGGAAGGCTACACCTTC,CASSLNQREGYTF
TRBJ2-2,NA,TRBV9,NA,16,TGTGCCAGCAGCGTAGGGGCGGGGCGAAGCACCGGGGAGCTGTTTTTT,CASSVGAGRSTGELFF
TRBJ2-3,NA,TRBV7-2,NA,11,TGTGCCCTAGCCGCGGGGTATACGCAGTATTTT,CALAAGYTQYF
TRBJ2-4,NA,TRBV3-1/TRBV3-2,NA,13,TGTGCCAGCAGCCAAGTGGGGGCTCAGGTTCAGTACTTC,CASSQVGAQVQYF
TRBJ1-3,NA,TRBV24-1,TRBD1,13,TGTGCCACCAGCCCAGGGGGAGGAAACACCATATATTTT,CATSPGGGNTIYF
TRBJ2-1,NA,TRBV24-1,TRBD2,16,TGTGCCACCAGTGCGGCCGCGGCGGGGGGGTACAATGAGCAGTTCTTC,CATSAAAAGGYNEQFF
TRBJ1-2,NA,TRBV19,NA,15,TGTGCCAGTAGTACCCGTACAGGTGTCACCCCAGGCTACACCTTC,CASSTRTGVTPGYTF
TRBJ2-7,NA,TRBV12-2,NA,14,TGTGCAAGTCGCCGGACTAGAAAACAGAATCCGCAGTACTTC,CASRRTRKQNPQYF